These T cell receptor beta chains were read from a single sample in a study of post-analysis software for immune sequencing data. MiXCR, run by TCRdb on the PCR reads, gives a single entry per CDR3 protein. This table has approximately 770,000 distinct CDR3 sequences, about 43% appearing once. Sequencing was carried out using blood. These receptors originate from a girl aged 10 to 17 with multiple sclerosis. CDR3s include the opening cysteine and the closing phenylalanine or tryptophan.

V,CDR3
TRBV12-3/TRBV12-4,CASSPSRTGPQPQHF
TRBV7-9,CASSPLTSGRPDTQYF
TRBV3-1,CANSQGTGEYEQYF
TRBV20-1,CSARVGSGSGQYF
TRBV11-2,CASTSWLDRVGTEAFF
TRBV20-1,CSARDQGGYGYTF
TRBV5-1,CASSNLPTSGQETQYF
TRBV7-2,CASSPLGAEQYF
TRBV6-2/TRBV6-3,CASTGAGAEQFF
TRBV28,CASEAGISTDTQYF
TRBV3-1,CASSPRWELHDSNYGYTF
TRBV27,CASSFGWGRSYEQYF
TRBV5-1,CASSYGTDNNEQFF
TRBV7-9,CASSLEDSQGQYF
TRBV7-9,CASSSGQGASGYTF
TRBV24-1,CATSDRTGLETQYF
TRBV30,CAWKAGDTQYF
TRBV29-1,CSGLGAKGTEAFF
TRBV29-1,CSVEGLAGGLSSYNEQFF
TRBV10-3,CAISDGRAYEQYF
TRBV20-1,CSAPLGSDQPQHF
TRBV5-1,CASREDSHSYEQYF
TRBV2,CASSLAGEGEQYF
TRBV20-1,CSARGYLLAGDSTDTQYF
TRBV20-1,CSASLQGSNEQFF
TRBV27,CASSLGQGALGYTF
TRBV10-3,CAISATGGDQPQHF
TRBV6-5,CASSYPDRGGEQFF
TRBV12-3/TRBV12-4,CASSLTANYGYTF
TRBV16,CASSQQSGPNTDTQYF
TRBV5-1,CASSLPRTSGSHEQYF
TRBV5-1,CASSLGRAEQFF
TRBV7-2,CASSRGAGPYNEQFF
TRBV11-2,CASSLDSAGANVLTF
TRBV7-7,CASSPTPSGAYNEQFF
TRBV27,CASSPDGPINYGYTF